These T cell receptor beta chains were read from a single sample in a study of CD8 T cells in Susac syndrome. TCRdb reprocessed the immunoSEQ multiplex PCR reads via MiXCR and lists one record per CDR3 protein. The sample holds over 350,000 distinct CDR3 sequences, approximately 85% seen once. Source material: CD8+ T cells from PBMCs. Receptors were obtained from a human donor with multiple sclerosis. The CDR3 runs from the conserved cysteine through the conserved F or W. The D gene is left open where the match is weak. Size is stated for part of the rows, as once, few or many counts, or as a class when the clone is expanded.

CDR3 length	V gene	J gene	clone size	D gene	CDR3 DNA	CDR3 protein
14	TRBV5-6	TRBJ1-5	-	-	TGTGCCAGCAGCTTCCACGGGGGGTCTCAGCCCCAGCATTTT	CASSFHGGSQPQHF
15	TRBV6-1	TRBJ2-2	-	-	TGTGCCAGCAGCTCGGAGACAGAAAACACCGGGGAGCTGTTTTTT	CASSSETENTGELFF
13	TRBV5-5	TRBJ2-7	once	-	TGTGCCAGCAGCTTGGGGGGACTCCCTGAGCAGTACTTC	CASSLGGLPEQYF
16	TRBV15	TRBJ2-1	-	-	TGTGCCACCAGCAGAAGAGTTACAGGGAAAGACAATGAGCAGTTCTTC	CATSRRVTGKDNEQFF
16	TRBV16	TRBJ1-1	-	TRBD1	TGTGCCAGCAGCCGAGCGACAGGGGGGGTTCACACTGAAGCTTTCTTT	CASSRATGGVHTEAFF
16	TRBV7-9	TRBJ2-5	-	TRBD2	TGTGCCAGCAGCTTAGGTCCTAGCGGGGACCAAGAGACCCAGTACTTC	CASSLGPSGDQETQYF
13	TRBV28	TRBJ2-3	-	-	TGTGCCAGCAGTCAGGGTATTGGAGATACGCAGTATTTT	CASSQGIGDTQYF
13	TRBV19	TRBJ1-5	-	-	TGTGCCAGTAGTGGGCCGGGGAGTCAGCCCCAGCATTTT	CASSGPGSQPQHF
13	TRBV27	TRBJ2-4	-	-	TGTGCCAGCAGCTTCGGACCCAAAAACATTCAGTACTTC	CASSFGPKNIQYF
12	TRBV20-1	TRBJ2-3	-	-	TGCAGTGCCGGGGACTTTTCAGATACGCAGTATTTT	CSAGDFSDTQYF
14	TRBV27	TRBJ2-7	-	-	TGTGCCAGCAGTTCCAGGGTGCCCCTCTACGAGCAGTACTTC	CASSSRVPLYEQYF
14	TRBV27	TRBJ2-2	once	-	TGTGCCAGCAGACCCGCAGCGTACACCGGGGAGCTGTTTTTT	CASRPAAYTGELFF
14	TRBV12-3/TRBV12-4	TRBJ1-5	-	-	TGTGCCAGCAGTTTGTGGGGGGGGGATCAGCCCCAGCATTTT	CASSLWGGDQPQHF
14	TRBV7-3	TRBJ2-7	-	TRBD2	TGTGCCAGCAGCTTTATAGCTAGCGGCTACGAGCAGTACTTC	CASSFIASGYEQYF
12	TRBV30	TRBJ1-1	-	-	TGTGCCTGGAGTGTCGGCAACACTGAAGCTTTCTTT	CAWSVGNTEAFF
14	TRBV27	TRBJ1-5	-	-	TGTGCCAGCAGTTTAGCCGGGAGTCCTCAGCCCCAGCATTTT	CASSLAGSPQPQHF
14	TRBV6-1	TRBJ1-5	-	-	TGTGCCAGCAGTGAATTGGGGGAAAATCAGCCCCAGCATTTT	CASSELGENQPQHF
15	TRBV4-1	TRBJ2-7	-	-	TGCGCCAGCAGCCAAGTGCAGGGAACCTCCTACGAGCAGTACTTC	CASSQVQGTSYEQYF
14	TRBV11-2	TRBJ1-6	few	-	TGTGCCAGCACCCTCGACGGAGTGAATTCACCCCTCCACTTT	CASTLDGVNSPLHF
14	TRBV9	TRBJ2-3	-	-	TGTGCCAGCAGCGTGGAAGGTAGGACAGATACGCAGTATTTT	CASSVEGRTDTQYF
16	TRBV7-9	TRBJ2-3	-	-	TGTGCCAGCAGCTTAGTTGGAGGGGGCAGGATTGATACGCAGTATTTT	CASSLVGGGRIDTQYF
16	TRBV27	TRBJ2-3	-	TRBD2	TGTGCCAGCGCCATGTCTGGGGGGAGGGCCATAGATACGCAGTATTTT	CASAMSGGRAIDTQYF